This T cell receptor beta chain was recovered during a study of T cell responses to AZD1222 COVID-19 vaccine. Study-wide results and limits: With two AZD1222 doses given, Spike-specific TCR breadth and depth both rose. Clonal diversity was possibly underestimated; the donors were predominantly white British and more often female. It was only 6 or 7 AZD1222 recipients who were seropositive at baseline.

The CDR3 sequence is 15 residues long. Deletions cut 3 bases from V and 1 base from J, with 9 bases between. Germline V gene lookup returns CDR1 MDHEN and CDR2 SYDVKM. Some clones are missing from TCRdb's copy, which holds only in-frame ones; the method was immunoSEQ multiplex PCR. The sample records some 130,000 clones, 88% being singletons. Points on this clone: Antigen specificity is unknown.

This rearrangement joins TRBV28 to TRBJ2-2; D gene ambiguous. The source material was peripheral blood, sampled on day 0 of AZD1222 vaccination. This clonotype was obtained from an adult in good health. The CDR3 spells CASSFYSMNTGELFF. The CDR3, as DNA: TGTGCCAGCAGTTTTTATTCCATGAACACCGGGGAGCTGTTTTTT.